These T cell receptor beta chains were read from a single sample in a study of regulatory T cells in long-lasting Graves disease. TCRdb fed the multiplex PCR reads into MiXCR, producing one record per CDR3 protein. Here the sample spans a few hundred thousand distinct CDR3 sequences, 20% to 25% being singletons. The starting material was peripheral blood mononuclear cells (PBMCs), obtained at new diagnosis, from a patient treated with antithyroid drugs. Receptors originate from a female donor with Graves disease. CDR3s include the opening cysteine and the closing phenylalanine or tryptophan. The order of the fields is J gene, clone size, V gene, D gene, CDR3 DNA, CDR3 protein. D genes are given only for firm matches. Expanded clones are given a class, and other clones once, few, many or no size at all.

>TRBJ1-2|-|TRBV12-5|-
TGTGCTAGTGCCCCGGACGGTAACTATGGCTACACCTTC
CASAPDGNYGYTF
>TRBJ2-2|-|TRBV4-3|-
TGCGCCAGCAGCCAAGCCACAGGGATAGGCGCGAGCACCGGGGAGCTGTTTTTT
CASSQATGIGASTGELFF
>TRBJ1-2|-|TRBV27|-
TGTGCCAGCAGTCCCTTGGGGGCAGGGCGTGGCTACACCTTC
CASSPLGAGRGYTF
>TRBJ1-1|-|TRBV20-1|-
TGCAGTGCTAGGTTTGGGGTACACACTGAAGCTTTCTTT
CSARFGVHTEAFF
>TRBJ1-1|many|TRBV12-3/TRBV12-4|-
TGTGCCACCCGCCCTGGACCCTATACTGAAGCTTTCTTT
CATRPGPYTEAFF
>TRBJ2-7|-|TRBV7-6|-
TGTGCCAGCAGCTTAGCGGACAGCACCTACGAGCAGTACTTC
CASSLADSTYEQYF
>TRBJ1-1|many|TRBV7-2|-
TGTGCCAGCAGCTTAGTGGGGCGTGGGACTGAAGCTTTCTTT
CASSLVGRGTEAFF
>TRBJ1-4|many|TRBV28|-
TGTGCCAGCAGGGAGGGACGGAATGAAAAACTGTTTTTT
CASREGRNEKLFF
>TRBJ2-3|many|TRBV7-9|-
TGTGCCAGCAGCTCGGCGACGGGTCTCACAGATACGCAGTATTTT
CASSSATGLTDTQYF
>TRBJ2-1|-|TRBV9|-
TGTGCCAGCAGCGATTATAGCGGAGAGCAGTTCTTC
CASSDYSGEQFF
>TRBJ2-3|many|TRBV5-1|TRBD2
TGCGCCAGCAGCTCCCAGGGACTAGCGATAGATACGCAGTATTTT
CASSSQGLAIDTQYF
>TRBJ1-5|-|TRBV12-5|-
TGTGCTAGTGGTTCCGGGAAATGGCAGCCCCAGCATTTT
CASGSGKWQPQHF
>TRBJ1-1|many|TRBV5-1|-
TGTGCCAGCAGCTTGGTACAAGAAGCTTTCTTT
CASSLVQEAFF
>TRBJ2-5|many|TRBV18|TRBD2
TGTGCCAGCTCACCAGCGACTAGCGTTGAGACCCAGTACTTC
CASSPATSVETQYF
>TRBJ2-5|many|TRBV7-2|-
TGTGCCAGCAGCCCCTATCCTCTCTCAGTTAGCGGTCAAGAGACCCAGTACTTC
CASSPYPLSVSGQETQYF
>TRBJ1-5|many|TRBV12-3/TRBV12-4|TRBD1
TGTGCCAGCTCCCCGGGACAGGTAGTCTCCGATCAGCCCCAGCATTTT
CASSPGQVVSDQPQHF
>TRBJ2-7|many|TRBV30|TRBD2
TGTGCCTGGAGGGAGACTAGCGGGAGCTACGAGCAGTACTTC
CAWRETSGSYEQYF
>TRBJ1-2|many|TRBV24-1|-
TGTGCCACCAGTGATTTCGGAAGGGGCAATGGCTACACCTTC
CATSDFGRGNGYTF
>TRBJ1-2|-|TRBV5-8|TRBD1
TGTGCCAGCAGCTTGCCTCGACAGGGGAACGGCTACACCTTC
CASSLPRQGNGYTF
>TRBJ1-1|many|TRBV5-1|-
TGCGCCAGCAGCTCCAGGACAGCGTACACTGAAGCTTTCTTT
CASSSRTAYTEAFF
>TRBJ2-5|-|TRBV5-7|-
TGTGCCAGCAGCTTGGCGGCAGCGTGGACCCAGTACTTC
CASSLAAAWTQYF
>TRBJ2-1|-|TRBV5-6|-
TGTGCCAGCAGCTTGGGGCCTAGCCCTTGGGATGAGCAGTTCTTC
CASSLGPSPWDEQFF
>TRBJ1-1|many|TRBV27|-
TGTGCCAGCAGTTTATCCTGGGGGGCCCCTGAAGCTTTCTTT
CASSLSWGAPEAFF
>TRBJ1-2|many|TRBV7-9|-
TGTGCCAGCAGCTTAGGTCCCTCCTATGGCTACACCTTC
CASSLGPSYGYTF
>TRBJ1-1|many|TRBV5-8|-
TGTGCCACCCAACCCGGGACGGAGAACACTGAAGCTTTCTTT
CATQPGTENTEAFF
>TRBJ2-5|many|TRBV4-1|-
TGCGCCAGCAGCCAATTCCCGGGGCAGGCGAAAGAGACCCAGTACTTC
CASSQFPGQAKETQYF
>TRBJ2-7|-|TRBV6-1|TRBD2
TGTGCCAGCAGCCTCACATGGACTAGCGGGGGCCGCTCCTACGAGCAGTACTTC
CASSLTWTSGGRSYEQYF
>TRBJ1-1|-|TRBV7-2|-
TGTGCCAGCAGCTTAACCTGGGGAACTGAAGCTTTCTTT
CASSLTWGTEAFF
>TRBJ2-6|-|TRBV6-2/TRBV6-3|-
TGTGCCAGCAGTTACGGGTTCTCTGGGGCCAACGTCCTGACTTTC
CASSYGFSGANVLTF
>TRBJ2-7|many|TRBV20-1|TRBD1
TGCAGTGCTAGAAGCCCGGGACAGGGCCCCTACGAGCAGTACTTC
CSARSPGQGPYEQYF
>TRBJ2-3|-|TRBV19|-
TGTGCCAGTAATCCTGGGTGGGCAGATACGCAGTATTTT
CASNPGWADTQYF
>TRBJ2-1|many|TRBV6-2/TRBV6-3|TRBD2
TGTGCCAGCAGAAGGATGACCGGGACTAGCGGGGGGGCGGACTCCTACAATGAGCAGTTCTTC
CASRRMTGTSGGADSYNEQFF
>TRBJ2-1|many|TRBV20-1|-
TGCAGTGCCACCCGGACGGACTCCTACAATGAGCAGTTCTTC
CSATRTDSYNEQFF
>TRBJ1-5|many|TRBV20-1|TRBD1
TGCAGTGCTAGATCCGACAGGGGACTGAGCAATCAGCCCCAGCATTTT
CSARSDRGLSNQPQHF
>TRBJ2-5|many|TRBV19|TRBD1
TGTGCCAGTAATAGAGGGGGCGGGGAGACCCAGTACTTC
CASNRGGGETQYF
>TRBJ1-5|few|TRBV5-8|-
TGTGCCAGCAGCTTGGAGACATTTAATAGCAATCAGCCCCAGCATTTT
CASSLETFNSNQPQHF
>TRBJ1-6|few|TRBV3-1|TRBD1
TGTGCCAGCAGCCAGACACCCGGGACAGAGAATTCACCCCTCCACTTT
CASSQTPGTENSPLHF
>TRBJ2-3|-|TRBV4-3|-
TGCGCCAGCAGCCAAGGCCGCTTAGCCCGCACAGATACGCAGTATTTT
CASSQGRLARTDTQYF
>TRBJ2-5|many|TRBV6-1|-
TGTGCCAGCAGTCGACCACAAGAGACCCAGTACTTC
CASSRPQETQYF
>TRBJ2-2|few|TRBV5-1|TRBD2
TGCGCCAGCAGCTTGGTTAGCGGGGGTCCCGGGGAGCTGTTTTTT
CASSLVSGGPGELFF
>TRBJ2-7|many|TRBV11-2|-
TGTGCCAGCATGGGTGCAAACTACGAGCAGTACTTC
CASMGANYEQYF
>TRBJ2-5|few|TRBV5-1|-
TGCGCCAGCAGCGTTGGTTCTGGAGAGACCCAGTACTTC
CASSVGSGETQYF
>TRBJ2-7|few|TRBV4-2|-
TGTGCCAGCAGCCAAGCGGCCGGGGGCGGGTCCTACGAGCAGTACTTC
CASSQAAGGGSYEQYF
>TRBJ2-3|many|TRBV7-2|-
TGTGCCAGCAGCTTGGCTCCGAGCACAGATACGCAGTATTTT
CASSLAPSTDTQYF
>TRBJ2-1|once|TRBV7-6|TRBD2
TGTGCCAGCAGCTTACTAGCGGGAGTTCGGAATGAGCAGTTCTTC
CASSLLAGVRNEQFF
>TRBJ1-2|-|TRBV20-1|-
TGCAGTGCTAGCGTCAGTTTCAACTATGGCTACACCTTC
CSASVSFNYGYTF
>TRBJ1-2|many|TRBV11-2|-
TGTGCCAGCAGCTTAGACGGGGCTATAGGCTACACCTTC
CASSLDGAIGYTF
>TRBJ1-1|-|TRBV28|-
TGTGCCAGCACCTCACGAGGACGGTATGAAGCTTTCTTT
CASTSRGRYEAFF
>TRBJ2-1|many|TRBV28|TRBD2
TGTGCCAGCAGCCAATTATATACTAGCGGGGGTTCCTACAATGAGCAGTTCTTC
CASSQLYTSGGSYNEQFF
>TRBJ2-1|many|TRBV2|TRBD2
TGTGCCAGCAGTCCTAGCGGGACGTACAATGAGCAGTTCTTC
CASSPSGTYNEQFF
>TRBJ2-3|many|TRBV3-1|-
TGTGCCAGCAGCCAAGAATCGTTGGGAGCAGATACGCAGTATTTT
CASSQESLGADTQYF
>TRBJ1-5|many|TRBV20-1|-
TGCAGTGCTCCGGGACCACTCGGTAATCAGCCCCAGCATTTT
CSAPGPLGNQPQHF
>TRBJ2-3|many|TRBV7-2|-
TGTGCCAGCAGCTTCTCATATGATACGCAGTATTTT
CASSFSYDTQYF